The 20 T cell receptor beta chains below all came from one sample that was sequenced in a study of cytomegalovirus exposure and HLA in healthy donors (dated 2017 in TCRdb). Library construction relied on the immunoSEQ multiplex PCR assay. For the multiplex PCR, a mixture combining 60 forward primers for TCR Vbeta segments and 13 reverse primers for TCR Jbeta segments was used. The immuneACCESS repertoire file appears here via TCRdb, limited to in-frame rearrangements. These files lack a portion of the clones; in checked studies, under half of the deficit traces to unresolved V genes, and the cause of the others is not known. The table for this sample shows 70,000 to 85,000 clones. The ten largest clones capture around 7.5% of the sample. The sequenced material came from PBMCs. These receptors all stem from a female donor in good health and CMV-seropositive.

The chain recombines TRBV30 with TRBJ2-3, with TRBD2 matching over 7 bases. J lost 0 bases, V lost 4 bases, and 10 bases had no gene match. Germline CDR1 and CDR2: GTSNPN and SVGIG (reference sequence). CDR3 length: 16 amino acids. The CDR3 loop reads CAWTRPGLTSTDTQYF. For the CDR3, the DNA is TGTGCCTGGACCCGTCCGGGACTAACTAGCACAGATACGCAGTATTTT.

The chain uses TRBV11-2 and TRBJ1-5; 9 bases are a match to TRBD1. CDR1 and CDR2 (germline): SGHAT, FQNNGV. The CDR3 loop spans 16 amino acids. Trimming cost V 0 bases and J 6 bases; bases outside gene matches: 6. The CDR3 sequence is CASSLDGTGLFQPQHF. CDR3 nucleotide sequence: TGTGCCAGCAGCTTAGACGGGACAGGGCTATTTCAGCCCCAGCATTTT.

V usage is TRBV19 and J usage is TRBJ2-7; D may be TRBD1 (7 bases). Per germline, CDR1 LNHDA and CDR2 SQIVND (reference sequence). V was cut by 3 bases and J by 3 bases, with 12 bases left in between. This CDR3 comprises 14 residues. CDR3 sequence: CASSMRDSLYEQYF. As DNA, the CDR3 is TGTGCCAGTAGTATGCGGGACAGTCTCTACGAGCAGTACTTC. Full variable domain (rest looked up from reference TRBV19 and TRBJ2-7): DGGITQSPKYLFRKEGQNVTLSCEQNLNHDAMYWYRQDPGQGLRLIYYSQIVNDFQKGDIAEGYSVSREKKESFPLTVTSAQKNPTAFYLCASSMRDSLYEQYFGPGTRLTVT.

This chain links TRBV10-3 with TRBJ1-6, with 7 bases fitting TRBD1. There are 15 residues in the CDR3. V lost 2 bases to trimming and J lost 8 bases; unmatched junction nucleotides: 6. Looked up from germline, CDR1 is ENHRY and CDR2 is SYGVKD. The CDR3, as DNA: TGTGCCATCAGTGAGCGGGACAGACTTGATTCACCCCTCCACTTT. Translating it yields CAISERDRLDSPLHF.

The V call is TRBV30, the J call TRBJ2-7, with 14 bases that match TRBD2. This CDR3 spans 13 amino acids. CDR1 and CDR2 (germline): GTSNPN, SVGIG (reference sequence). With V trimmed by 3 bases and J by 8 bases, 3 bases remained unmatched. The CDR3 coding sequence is TGTGCCTGGAGGGGGACTAGCGGGAGTAAGCAGTACTTC. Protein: CAWRGTSGSKQYF.

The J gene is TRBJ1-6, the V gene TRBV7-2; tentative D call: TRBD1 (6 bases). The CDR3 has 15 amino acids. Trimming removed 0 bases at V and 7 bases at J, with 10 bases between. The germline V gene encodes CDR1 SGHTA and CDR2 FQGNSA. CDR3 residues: CASSLATQGNSPLHF. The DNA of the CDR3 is TGTGCCAGCAGCTTAGCGACGCAGGGGAATTCACCCCTCCACTTT.

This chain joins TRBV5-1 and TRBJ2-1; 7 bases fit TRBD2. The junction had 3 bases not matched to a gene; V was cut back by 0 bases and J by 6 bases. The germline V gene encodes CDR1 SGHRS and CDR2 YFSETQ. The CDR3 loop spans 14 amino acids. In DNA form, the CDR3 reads TGCGCCAGCAGCTTGGCTAGCGGAACCAATGAGCAGTTCTTC. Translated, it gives CASSLASGTNEQFF.

In DNA, the CDR3 is TGTGCCAGCAGCCAGTGGGCGGGAGAGACCCAGTACTTC. Translating it yields CASSQWAGETQYF. This rearrangement joins TRBV14 to TRBJ2-5; weak D call: TRBD2 (5 bases). Germline assignment: CDR1 SGHDN and CDR2 FVKESK. Trimming stripped 3 bases from V and 4 bases from J, with 9 bases between. This CDR3 has 13 residues. The entire variable domain, with the rest obtained from reference TRBV14 and TRBJ2-5, is as follows: EAGVTQFPSHSVIEKGQTVTLRCDPISGHDNLYWYRRVMGKEIKFLLHFVKESKQDESGMPNNRFLAERTGGTYSTLKVQPAELEDSGVYFCASSQWAGETQYFGPGTRLLVL.

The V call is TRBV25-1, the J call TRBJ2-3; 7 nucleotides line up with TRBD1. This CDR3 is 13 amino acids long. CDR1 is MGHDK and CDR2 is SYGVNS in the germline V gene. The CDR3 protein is CDMQGESTDTQYF. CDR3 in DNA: TGTGACATGCAGGGGGAGAGCACAGATACGCAGTATTTT.

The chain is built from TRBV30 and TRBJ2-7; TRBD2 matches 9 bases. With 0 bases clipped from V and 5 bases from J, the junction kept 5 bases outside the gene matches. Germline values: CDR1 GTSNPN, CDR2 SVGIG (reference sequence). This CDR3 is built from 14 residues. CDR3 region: CAWSVQAGGNEQYF. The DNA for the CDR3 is TGTGCCTGGAGTGTGCAGGCGGGGGGGAACGAGCAGTACTTC.

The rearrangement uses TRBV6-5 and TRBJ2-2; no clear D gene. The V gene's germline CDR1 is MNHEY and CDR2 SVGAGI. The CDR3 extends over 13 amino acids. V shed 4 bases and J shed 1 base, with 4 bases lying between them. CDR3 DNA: TGTGCCAGCAGTTTCCGGAACACCGGGGAGCTGTTTTTT. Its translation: CASSFRNTGELFF.

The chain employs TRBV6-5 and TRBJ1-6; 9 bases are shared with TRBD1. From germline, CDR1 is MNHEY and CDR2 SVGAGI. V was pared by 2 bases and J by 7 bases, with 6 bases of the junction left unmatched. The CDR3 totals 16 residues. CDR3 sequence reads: CASSYSRDRVNSPLHF. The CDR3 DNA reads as TGTGCCAGCAGTTACAGTCGGGACAGGGTAAATTCACCCCTCCACTTT.

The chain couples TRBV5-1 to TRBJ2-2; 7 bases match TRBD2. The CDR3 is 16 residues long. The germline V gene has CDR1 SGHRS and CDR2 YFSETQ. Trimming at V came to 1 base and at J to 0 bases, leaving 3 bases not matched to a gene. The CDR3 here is CASSLSRGANTGELFF. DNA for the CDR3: TGCGCCAGCAGCTTGTCACGGGGGGCGAACACCGGGGAGCTGTTTTTT.

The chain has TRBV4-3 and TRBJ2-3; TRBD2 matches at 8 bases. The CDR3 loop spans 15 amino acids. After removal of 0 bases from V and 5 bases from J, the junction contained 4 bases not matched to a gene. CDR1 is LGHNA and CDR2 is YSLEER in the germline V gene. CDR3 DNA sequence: TGCGCCAGCAGCCAAGAAGCGGGAGTAAGAGATACGCAGTATTTT. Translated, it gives CASSQEAGVRDTQYF.

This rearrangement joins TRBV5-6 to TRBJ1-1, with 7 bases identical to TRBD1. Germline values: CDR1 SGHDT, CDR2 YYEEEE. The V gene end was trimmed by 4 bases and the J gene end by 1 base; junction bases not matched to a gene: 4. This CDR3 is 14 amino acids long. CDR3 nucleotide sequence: TGTGCCAGCAGCCCGGGACAGCGGAACACTGAAGCTTTCTTT. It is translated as CASSPGQRNTEAFF. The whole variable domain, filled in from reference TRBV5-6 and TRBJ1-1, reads DAGVTQSPTHLIKTRGQQVTLRCSPKSGHDTVSWYQQALGQGPQFIFQYYEEEERQRGNFPDRFSGHQFPNYSSELNVNALLLGDSALYLCASSPGQRNTEAFFGQGTRLTVV.

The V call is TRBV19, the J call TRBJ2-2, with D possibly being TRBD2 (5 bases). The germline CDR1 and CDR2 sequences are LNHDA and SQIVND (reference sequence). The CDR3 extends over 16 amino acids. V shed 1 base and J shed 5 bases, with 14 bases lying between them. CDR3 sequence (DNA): TGTGCCAGTAGTATAGGAAGTTCTAGCCCGACCGGGGAGCTGTTTTTT. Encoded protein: CASSIGSSSPTGELFF.

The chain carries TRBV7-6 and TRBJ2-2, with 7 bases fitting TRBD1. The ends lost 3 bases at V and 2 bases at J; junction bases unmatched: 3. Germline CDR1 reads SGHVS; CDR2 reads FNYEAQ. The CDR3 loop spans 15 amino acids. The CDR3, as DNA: TGTGCCAGCAGCTTGGGACAGAGTAACACCGGGGAGCTGTTTTTT. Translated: CASSLGQSNTGELFF.

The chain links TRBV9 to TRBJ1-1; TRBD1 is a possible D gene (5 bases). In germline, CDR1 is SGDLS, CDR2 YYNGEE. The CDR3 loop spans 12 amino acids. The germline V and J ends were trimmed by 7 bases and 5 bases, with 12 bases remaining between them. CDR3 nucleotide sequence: TGTGCCAGCGGCAATGGGGGGACTGAAGCTTTCTTT. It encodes CASGNGGTEAFF.

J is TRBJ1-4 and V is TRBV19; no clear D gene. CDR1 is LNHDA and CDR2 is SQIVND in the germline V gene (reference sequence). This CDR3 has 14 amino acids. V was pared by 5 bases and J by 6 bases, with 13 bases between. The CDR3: CASSRTGRDEKLFF. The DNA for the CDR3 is TGTGCCAGTAGTCGGACGGGGAGGGATGAAAAACTGTTTTTT. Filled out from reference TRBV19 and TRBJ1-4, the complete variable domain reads DGGITQSPKYLFRKEGQNVTLSCEQNLNHDAMYWYRQDPGQGLRLIYYSQIVNDFQKGDIAEGYSVSREKKESFPLTVTSAQKNPTAFYLCASSRTGRDEKLFFGSGTQLSVL.

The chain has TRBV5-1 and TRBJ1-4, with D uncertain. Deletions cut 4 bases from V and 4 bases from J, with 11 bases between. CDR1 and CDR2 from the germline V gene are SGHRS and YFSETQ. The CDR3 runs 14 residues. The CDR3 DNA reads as TGCGCCAGCAGCGTCCAGGCGTTTAATGAAAAACTGTTTTTT. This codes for CASSVQAFNEKLFF.